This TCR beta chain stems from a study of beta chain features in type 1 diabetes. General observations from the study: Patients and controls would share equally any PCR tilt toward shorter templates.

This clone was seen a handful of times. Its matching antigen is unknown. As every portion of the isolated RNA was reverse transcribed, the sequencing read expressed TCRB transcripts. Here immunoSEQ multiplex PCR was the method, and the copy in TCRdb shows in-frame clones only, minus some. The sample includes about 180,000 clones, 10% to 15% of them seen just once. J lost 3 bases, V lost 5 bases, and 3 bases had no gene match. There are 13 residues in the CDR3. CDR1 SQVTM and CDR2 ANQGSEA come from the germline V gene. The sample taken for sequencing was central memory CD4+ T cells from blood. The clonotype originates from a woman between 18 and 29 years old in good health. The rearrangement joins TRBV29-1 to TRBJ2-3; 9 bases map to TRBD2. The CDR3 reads CSVPLAGTDTQYF. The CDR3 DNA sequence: TGCAGCGTTCCCCTAGCGGGAACAGATACGCAGTATTTT.